The source of this TCR beta chain is a study of HIV-infected patients and healthy controls. The study, taken as a whole, reports: Compared with healthy controls, HIV-infected patients showed less CDR3 sharing between individuals.

cDNA was made from approximately 0.55 ug RNA using alpha and beta constant primers. Separate chain-specific third strand synthesis with multiplexing indices produced the alpha and beta libraries. TCRdb itself ran the 5' RACE reads through MiXCR, one entry per CDR3 protein. Of 18,000 or so distinct CDR3 sequences listed, 8% to 10% are singletons. This clonotype was observed many times. The antigen remains unidentified. Follow-up blood was drawn about 14 weeks, roughly three months, after antiretroviral therapy began. The repertoire came from unfractionated whole blood and reflected all unsorted peripheral T cells. The source of this sequence is an adult with HIV infection. The source material was blood, sampled during antiretroviral therapy.

DNA of the CDR3: TGCAGTGCTAGAGGCCCATCGGCGGGAGGGGTTGACAATGAGCAGTTCTTC. It codes for CSARGPSAGGVDNEQFF. The chain uses TRBV20-1 and TRBJ2-1; 9 bases are a match to TRBD2. V dropped 1 base and J dropped 5; count of bases not matched to a gene: 12. CDR1 and CDR2 from the germline V gene are DFQATT and SNEGSKA (reference sequence). CDR3 size: 17 residues.